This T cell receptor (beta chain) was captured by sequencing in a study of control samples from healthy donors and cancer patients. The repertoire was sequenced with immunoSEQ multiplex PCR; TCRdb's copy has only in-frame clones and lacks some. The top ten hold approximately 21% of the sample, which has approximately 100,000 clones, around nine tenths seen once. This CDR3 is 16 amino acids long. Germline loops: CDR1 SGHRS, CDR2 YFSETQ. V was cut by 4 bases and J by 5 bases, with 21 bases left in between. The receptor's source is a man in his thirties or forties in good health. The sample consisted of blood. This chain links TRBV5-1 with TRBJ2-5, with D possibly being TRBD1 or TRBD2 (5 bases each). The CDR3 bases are TGCGCCAGCAGCGTGGGGACCCAGGGATTCATGGAGACCCAGTACTTC. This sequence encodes CASSVGTQGFMETQYF.